The clone carrying this T cell receptor beta chain was seen only a few times. This CDR3 comprises 13 residues. With 3 bases removed from V and 0 bases from J, the gap between germline ends came to 6 bases. Germline CDR1 and CDR2: DFQATT and SNEGSKA (reference sequence). The source of the sample is a study of T-cell reconstitution after alpha-beta-depleted transplantation in children. A TCRbeta library incorporating unique molecular identifiers was prepared. TCRdb itself ran the PCR reads through MiXCR, one entry per CDR3 protein. The profile shows a few hundred thousand distinct CDR3 sequences, about a tenth of them singletons.

This sequence originates from a human donor who donated a stem cell graft to a child with acute lymphoblastic leukemia. The rearrangement joins TRBV20-1 to TRBJ2-1; D gene ambiguous. This specimen was PBMCs from the stem cell graft donor, taken from the stem cell graft. Written as DNA, the CDR3 is TGCAGTGCTAGTAACCTCTCCTACAATGAGCAGTTCTTC. This gives the protein CSASNLSYNEQFF.